These 24 T cell receptor beta chains came from one sample sequenced in a study of molecular identifiers for immune sequencing clone quantification. MiXCR, run by TCRdb on the PCR reads, gives a single entry per CDR3 protein. The data hold around 470,000 distinct CDR3 sequences, with about 22% observed a single time. Sequencing was performed on naive CD8+ T cells from blood, with Jurkat cell RNA spiked in. The subset here: FACS-sorted CD8+CD4-CCR7+CD45RA+ naive T cells. The receptors were gathered from a human donor in good health. Some libraries in this study had Jurkat cell RNA spiked in.

The chain uses TRBV7-2 and TRBJ2-7; TRBD2 aligns across 12 bases. Germline V gives CDR1 SGHTA, CDR2 FQGNSA. The CDR3 is 16 amino acids. V was clipped by 1 base and J by 7 bases; unmatched bases: 8. The DNA of the CDR3 is TGTGCCAGCAGCTTAGGACTAGCGGGGGCCTCGGGAGAGCAGTACTTC. Translating gives CASSLGLAGASGEQYF.

This clonotype was picked up many times. The gene calls are TRBV19 and TRBJ1-1; D gene ambiguous. Trimming stripped 1 base from V and 0 bases from J, with 18 bases between. CDR3 length equals 18 residues. The V gene's germline CDR1 is LNHDA and CDR2 SQIVND (reference sequence). The CDR3 loop reads CASSIGTPGPGMNTEAFF. CDR3 DNA: TGTGCCAGTAGTATAGGTACCCCCGGGCCCGGAATGAACACTGAAGCTTTCTTT.

This clonotype was seen only a few times. V usage is TRBV29-1 and J usage is TRBJ2-7, with TRBD2 identical over 11 bases. CDR1 and CDR2 from the germline V gene are SQVTM and ANQGSEA. This CDR3 contains 13 residues. Unmatched junction bases numbered 4, after V lost 7 bases and J lost 2 bases. The CDR3 sequence: CSAGTSGTYEQYF. The CDR3 coding sequence is TGCAGCGCCGGGACTAGCGGCACCTACGAGCAGTACTTC.

This clonotype was found many times. The rearrangement uses TRBV27 and TRBJ2-7; TRBD2 is a possible D gene (5 bases). The CDR3 consists of 14 residues. Deletions cut 2 bases from V and 2 bases from J, with 10 bases between. The germline gives CDR1 MNHEY, CDR2 SMNVEV (reference sequence). The chain's CDR3 is CASSLSGTTYEQYF. The DNA of the CDR3 is TGTGCCAGCAGTTTAAGCGGAACCACCTACGAGCAGTACTTC.

As concerns this clonotype: A much larger clone sits a single nucleotide away, making a read error possible. The chain uses TRBV28 and TRBJ1-5; maybe TRBD1 (5 bases). The CDR3 runs to 19 residues. CDR1 is MDHEN and CDR2 is SYDVKM in the germline V gene. Trimming removed 6 bases at V and 0 bases at J, with 24 bases between. Here the CDR3 DNA reads TGTGCCAGCAGCATTGGGCTCAGGGCGAGCCCCTATAGCAATCAGCCCCAGCATTTT. Translated: CASSIGLRASPYSNQPQHF.

This clonotype occurred a few times. The chain employs TRBV3-1 and TRBJ2-5; no definite D call. The CDR3 sequence is 16 residues long. Deletions cut 1 base from V and 1 base from J, with 13 bases between. Germline CDR1 reads LGHDT; CDR2 reads YNNKEL (reference sequence). The CDR3 sequence is CASSQGVGPPQETQYF. CDR3 nucleotides: TGTGCCAGCAGCCAAGGGGTCGGGCCCCCCCAAGAGACCCAGTACTTC.

This clonotype came up a few times. The V and J genes are TRBV30 and TRBJ1-5, with no clear D. Germline lookup yields CDR1 GTSNPN and CDR2 SVGIG (reference sequence). The CDR3 consists of 11 residues. Trimming took 2 bases from V and 6 from J, leaving 5 bases between them. The CDR3, as DNA: TGTGCCTGGAGTCACGGTCAGCCCCAGCATTTT. Encoded protein: CAWSHGQPQHF.

About this clonotype itself: With a much larger clone just one base away, this may be a read error. The chain employs TRBV12-3 or TRBV12-4 and TRBJ1-1, with D maybe TRBD1 (5 bases). The ends were cut back, 5 bases at V and 0 bases at J, with 19 bases in the middle. CDR3 size: 17 residues. The CDR3 is CASSRSFQGHMNTEAFF. CDR3 DNA: TGTGCCAGCAGTAGAAGTTTTCAGGGTCACATGAACACTGAAGCTTTCTTT.

This clonotype was found a few times. The chain links TRBV11-2 to TRBJ2-3; 12 bases agree with TRBD2. The germline gives CDR1 SGHAT, CDR2 FQNNGV. The CDR3 has 17 amino acids. Losses at the gene ends were 0 bases for V and 7 bases for J; bases not matched to a gene: 8. This chain's CDR3 is CASSLDPLAGGPNTQYF. CDR3 coding DNA: TGTGCCAGCAGCTTAGATCCCCTAGCGGGGGGGCCAAATACGCAGTATTTT.

This clonotype showed up many times. V usage is TRBV12-3 or TRBV12-4 and J usage is TRBJ2-2; no definite D call. The CDR3 is 14 residues long. V lost 3 bases to trimming and J lost 0 bases, with 5 bases between them. The DNA for the CDR3 is TGTGCCAGCAGTTTGACATCGAACACCGGGGAGCTGTTTTTT. It yields the protein CASSLTSNTGELFF.

Only a few counts were recorded for this clonotype. This rearrangement joins TRBV4-1 to TRBJ2-2, with 8 bases fitting TRBD1. With V trimmed by 3 bases and J by 1 base, 1 base remained unmatched. Germline V CDR1 and CDR2: MGHRA, YSYEKL. The CDR3 sequence is 15 residues long. The CDR3 DNA sequence: TGCGCCAGCAGCCACGGGACAGGGAACACCGGGGAGCTGTTTTTT. Translated: CASSHGTGNTGELFF.

This clonotype was counted a few times. This chain links TRBV6-1 with TRBJ2-7; the match to TRBD2 covers 13 bases. Germline values: CDR1 MNHNS, CDR2 SASEGT. This CDR3 comprises 15 residues. V shed 6 bases, J shed 7 bases, and the junction held 9 bases outside the gene matches. The CDR3 here is CASRPGTSGMGEQYF. The CDR3 region has the DNA TGTGCCAGCAGACCCGGGACTAGCGGGATGGGGGAGCAGTACTTC.

Note on this clonotype: A much larger clonotype is one base distant, so this may be a read error. The conserved closing phenylalanine or tryptophan is absent in this CDR3, likely reflecting a read error. This chain uses TRBV7-9 with TRBJ1-1; perhaps TRBD1 as D (6 bases). Trimming removed 1 base from V and 3 bases from J, with 9 bases in between. The CDR3 covers 14 residues. In germline, CDR1 is SEHNR, CDR2 FQNEAQ (reference sequence). The CDR3 coding sequence is TGTGCCAGCAGCTTAGGGGGACAACACACTGAAGCTTTCCTT. Protein: CASSLGGQHTEAFL.

This clonotype was counted a few times. CDR3 sequence (DNA): TGTGCCAGCAGCGTAGCGGGGAGGTTGGACGAAAAACTGTTTTTT. Protein product: CASSVAGRLDEKLFF. The V call is TRBV9, the J call TRBJ1-4, with D unclear. The V and J ends lost 0 bases and 8 bases respectively, with 14 bases between them. The CDR3 has 15 residues. Germline CDR1 is SGDLS and CDR2 is YYNGEE.

This clonotype showed up many times. The J gene is TRBJ1-1, the V gene TRBV4-3; 7 nucleotides match TRBD1. The CDR3 covers 15 residues. Trimming cost V 4 bases and J 6 bases; bases outside gene matches: 11. Germline CDR1 LGHNA, CDR2 YSLEER. The CDR3 coding sequence is TGCGCCAGCAGCCCTTCTTTCACAGGGGCTCCTGAAGCTTTCTTT. Protein sequence: CASSPSFTGAPEAFF.

As for this clonotype: This sequence may be a read error, since a much larger clone differs from it by one base. V is TRBV10-3 and J is TRBJ2-3; D is undetermined. Germline V gene lookup returns CDR1 ENHRY and CDR2 SYGVKD. The CDR3 totals 12 residues. V was cut by 0 bases and J by 4 bases, with 2 bases left in between. CDR3 residues: CAISESADTQYF. The CDR3 nucleotides read TGTGCCATCAGTGAGTCGGCAGATACGCAGTATTTT.

In the case of this clonotype: This may arise from a read error, as a much more abundant clone is one base away. The chain links TRBV9 to TRBJ2-4; D assignment may be TRBD1 or TRBD2 (5 bases each). CDR1 is SGDLS and CDR2 is YYNGEE in the germline V gene. The CDR3 loop spans 14 amino acids. The DNA for the CDR3 is TGTGCCAGCAGCCAGGGAGAGGCCAAAAACATTCGGTACTTC. This codes for CASSQGEAKNIRYF.

In this sample, this clonotype turned up many times. This chain joins TRBV29-1 and TRBJ2-7; D is perhaps TRBD1 (5 bases). Germline values: CDR1 SQVTM, CDR2 ANQGSEA. Trimming removed 2 bases at V and 7 bases at J, with 6 bases between. This CDR3 has 10 residues. The CDR3 DNA reads as TGCAGCGTTGAATCAGGGGAGCAGTACTTC. Translating it yields CSVESGEQYF.

Only a few counts were recorded for this clonotype. The chain is built from TRBV27 and TRBJ2-5; D possibly matches TRBD1 or TRBD2 (5 bases each). Germline V gene lookup returns CDR1 MNHEY and CDR2 SMNVEV (reference sequence). V was cut by 3 bases and J by 1 base, with 9 bases left in between. This CDR3 is 14 amino acids long. The CDR3: CASSLQGPQETQYF. The DNA for the CDR3 is TGTGCCAGCAGTTTGCAGGGACCCCAAGAGACCCAGTACTTC.

There are many counts of this clonotype. CDR3 residues: CSALPPRTENSPLHF. CDR3 sequence (DNA): TGCAGTGCTCTACCGCCCCGGACAGAGAATTCACCCCTCCACTTT. V usage is TRBV20-1 and J usage is TRBJ1-6, with a possible D match to TRBD1 (6 bases). Per germline, CDR1 DFQATT and CDR2 SNEGSKA (reference sequence). Trimming stripped 5 bases from V and 7 bases from J, with 18 bases between. The length of the CDR3 is 15 residues.

This clonotype has a count of ten or more. The CDR3 loop reads CASSLTTGRREKLFF. The CDR3 nucleotides read TGTGCCAGCAGTCTCACGACAGGGCGGAGAGAAAAACTGTTTTTT. The chain joins TRBV12-3 or TRBV12-4 to TRBJ1-4; 7 bases are shared with TRBD1. J gave up 8 bases and V 5 bases, and 11 bases lay outside the gene matches. The CDR3 runs to 15 residues.

This clonotype was found many times. CDR3 DNA sequence: TGTGCCACCAGTGATGATGGACTAGCGGGAAACACCGGGGAGCTGTTTTTT. Its protein is CATSDDGLAGNTGELFF. The chain couples TRBV24-1 to TRBJ2-2; TRBD2 agrees at 12 bases. The V gene end was trimmed by 3 bases and the J gene end by 2 bases; junction bases not matched to a gene: 3. Germline V gene sequence: CDR1 KGHDR, CDR2 SFDVKD. This CDR3 spans 17 amino acids.

This clonotype came up a few times. This chain connects TRBV7-9 to TRBJ1-5; D is uncertain. The germline gives CDR1 SEHNR, CDR2 FQNEAQ (reference sequence). The V and J ends lost 2 bases and 1 base respectively, with 6 bases between them. The CDR3 length is 14 residues. CDR3 nucleotides: TGTGCCAGCAGCTTAAGTTTCAGCAATCAGCCCCAGCATTTT. It encodes CASSLSFSNQPQHF.

In regard to this clonotype: A read error is possible here, since a much larger clone lies one base away. The CDR3 end shows no conserved phenylalanine or tryptophan, and so a read error is likely. The chain combines TRBV5-4 with TRBJ1-1; 9 bases are a match to TRBD1. CDR1 is SGHNT, CDR2 YYREEE, per germline (reference sequence). The CDR3 contains 15 residues. The V segment lost 4 bases and the J segment 6 bases; nucleotides outside the gene matches: 10. The CDR3 spells CASSPPTGGNAEAFL. In DNA form, the CDR3 reads TGTGCCAGCAGCCCTCCGACAGGGGGAAACGCTGAAGCTTTCCTT.